Presented here are 18 T cell receptor delta chains from one specimen sequenced in a study of gamma-delta T cells after stem cell transplantation. With CATT, TCRdb re-called clones from the RT-PCR reads. Of about 480 delta-chain clones listed, roughly 2.5% are singletons. The sequenced sample consisted of gamma-delta T cells. The receptors were gathered from a human donor. It is not recorded whose cells these are; they may come from a transplant donor.

For this clone: One base separates it from a far larger clone, so it is likely a read error. At the DNA level, this CDR3 is encoded by other sequences in the same sample as well. This chain joins TRDV2 and TRDJ1; D gene unclear. The length of the CDR3 is 13 residues. Trimming left V 7 bases short and J 2 bases short, with 13 bases between. In germline, CDR1 is GEAIGNYY, CDR2 EKD. The CDR3 spells CACFRIQTDKLIF. CDR3 sequence (DNA): TGTGCCTGCTTTCGTATACAGACCGATAAACTCATCTTT.

Within the sample, this clone is medium-sized (0.01 to 0.1%). The J gene is TRDJ1, the V gene TRDV2; TRDD2 might be the D (7 bases). The CDR3 length is 22 residues. V was pared by 3 bases and J by 1 base, with 35 bases between. The V gene's germline CDR1 is GEAIGNYY and CDR2 EKD. In DNA form, the CDR3 reads TGTGCCTGTGACCCCCTTCCTGCGGTACTGGGTAAGGAGTCACAGCCCACCGATAAACTCATCTTT. Amino acids: CACDPLPAVLGKESQPTDKLIF.

CDR3 sequence reads: CACEQLGEPPRGTDKLIF. CDR3 sequence (DNA): TGTGCCTGTGAACAACTGGGGGAGCCACCGCGGGGCACCGATAAACTCATCTTT. The gene calls are TRDV2 and TRDJ1; 9 bases agree with TRDD3. The V gene end was trimmed by 4 bases and the J gene end by 1 base; junction bases not matched to a gene: 15. Germline assignment: CDR1 GEAIGNYY and CDR2 EKD. The CDR3 has 18 residues.

With respect to this clone: TCRdb records a much larger clone's protein for this DNA, with a difference at residue 4 that likely arises from a read error; the protein given is the translation of the DNA. The chain links TRDV2 to TRDJ1; 7 bases agree with TRDD3. The CDR3 consists of 20 residues. In germline, CDR1 is GEAIGNYY, CDR2 EKD. For the CDR3, the DNA is TGTGCCTGTGGCACCATTACATCCGAGAACCCACTGGGGCACACCGATAAACTCATCTTT. Translating it yields CACGTITSENPLGHTDKLIF.

This clone was recorded at least ten times. A single base is all that separates this from a far larger clone, so a read error is likely. The chain uses TRDV2 and TRDJ1; a possible D gene is TRDD3 (6 bases). Trimming left V 7 bases short and J 3 bases short, with 14 bases between. This CDR3 contains 13 residues. Looked up from germline, CDR1 is GEAIGNYY and CDR2 is EKD. CDR3 nucleotide sequence: TGTGCCTGCTTTCGGATACAGGCCGATAAACTCATCTTT. Its translation: CACFRIQADKLIF.

In regard to this clone: A far bigger clonotype differs at one base, so this is likely a read error. Additional DNA sequences in this sample encode the identical CDR3. This CDR3 is CACDTLLGDKSYTDKLIF. CDR3 DNA: TGTGCCTGTGACACCCTACTGGGGGATAAATCGTACACTGATAAACTCATCTTT. The chain carries TRDV2 and TRDJ1; 11 nucleotides align to TRDD3. Germline loops: CDR1 GEAIGNYY, CDR2 EKD. The CDR3 extends over 18 amino acids.

This clone was seen a few times. This likely stems from a read error, as it lies one base from a far larger clone. Other DNA sequences in this sample translate to the same CDR3. The chain carries TRDV3 and TRDJ1, with 12 bases that match TRDD3. CDR3 size: 19 residues. The trim removed 4 bases at V and 0 bases at J, leaving 18 bases unmatched. CDR1 is TVYSNPD and CDR2 is GDNSRS in the germline V gene (reference sequence). CDR3 sequence: CASEPYPGGYGPYTDKLIF. CDR3 coding DNA: TGTGCCTCTGAACCCTACCCTGGGGGATACGGTCCGTACACCGATAAACTCATCTTT. The variable domain in full, with the rest retrieved from reference TRDV3 and TRDJ1, is CDKVTQSSPDQTVASGSEVVLLCTYDTVYSNPDLFWYRIRPDYSFQFVFYGDNSRSEGADFTQGRFSVKHILTQKAFHLVISPVRTEDSATYYCASEPYPGGYGPYTDKLIFGKGTRVTVEP.

This clone is categorized as large. The chain carries TRDV1 and TRDJ1; TRDD3 aligns across 10 bases. The CDR3 spans 20 residues. J was trimmed by 0 bases and V by 0 bases; bases with no gene match: 13. Germline CDR1 and CDR2: TSWWSYY and QGS. The CDR3 sequence is CALGELLRRWGIPDTDKLIF. In DNA, the CDR3 is TGTGCTCTTGGGGAACTCCTACGTAGGTGGGGGATACCCGACACCGATAAACTCATCTTT.

Regarding this clone: This DNA translates differently at residue 7 from the TCRdb protein, which is that of a much larger clone; a read error is likely, and the protein shown is the DNA's own translation. The chain combines TRDV1 with TRDJ1; 9 bases line up with TRDD3. The V segment lost 1 base and the J segment 4 bases; nucleotides outside the gene matches: 16. Germline values: CDR1 TSWWSYY, CDR2 QGS. The CDR3 extends over 19 amino acids. CDR3 protein: CALGEPQGLYWGTGDKLIF. DNA of the CDR3: TGTGCTCTTGGGGAACCACAGGGACTGTACTGGGGGACTGGCGATAAACTCATCTTT.

This clone has more than one count but fewer than ten. V gene TRDV1 combines with J gene TRDJ1, with 9 positions matching TRDD3. Per germline, CDR1 TSWWSYY and CDR2 QGS. CDR3 length: 17 amino acids. Trimming took 6 bases from V and 4 from J; bases not matched to a gene: 15. CDR3 sequence reads: CALGLLPVLGDLDKLIF. CDR3 DNA: TGTGCTCTTGGCCTCCTTCCCGTACTGGGGGACCTCGATAAACTCATCTTT.

Only a few counts were recorded for this clone. The protein recorded in TCRdb matches a much larger clone and deviates from this DNA's translation at residue 10, suggesting a read error; the protein here is obtained by translating the DNA. V and J are TRDV1 and TRDJ1; 9 nucleotides align to TRDD3. The CDR3 is 20 residues long. Germline assignment: CDR1 TSWWSYY and CDR2 QGS. Trimming removed 0 bases from V and 0 bases from J; junction bases left unmatched: 14. The CDR3 here is CALGELLRRRGIPDTDKLIF. Written as DNA, the CDR3 is TGTGCTCTTGGGGAACTCCTACGTAGGCGGGGGATACCCGACACCGATAAACTCATCTTT.

This clone was picked up a small number of times. The mismatch at residue 5 between this DNA's translation and the TCRdb protein of a much larger clone likely reflects a read error; the protein shown is translated from the DNA. The chain couples TRDV2 to TRDJ1; 8 nucleotides align to TRDD3. CDR1 GEAIGNYY and CDR2 EKD come from the germline V gene. The CDR3 is made up of 24 amino acids. Trimming cost V 3 bases and J 0 bases; bases outside gene matches: 32. The CDR3 nucleotides read TGTGCCTGTGACCCCGTCGGCGGTCTGGGTACCGTGTCGTCTGGGGGACCGTACACCGATAAACTCATCTTT. It translates to CACDPVGGLGTVSSGGPYTDKLIF.

In this sample, this clone turned up a few times. TCRdb has a much larger clone's protein, which differs at residue 16 from the translation of this DNA, likely because of a read error; what is shown is the protein translated from the DNA. This chain links TRDV2 with TRDJ1; 10 bases agree with TRDD3. The CDR3 is made up of 19 amino acids. Germline V gives CDR1 GEAIGNYY, CDR2 EKD. The CDR3, as DNA: TGTGCCTGTGAGACCCTTGGGGAGCTGGGGGATAGGGTCACCGATAGACTCATCTTT. Protein sequence: CACETLGELGDRVTDRLIF.

Comment on this clone: TCRdb's entry gives the protein of a much larger clone, which mismatches this DNA's translation at residue 17, likely from a read error; the protein reported here is translated from the DNA. The chain couples TRDV2 to TRDJ1; TRDD3 matches 8 bases. Germline loops: CDR1 GEAIGNYY, CDR2 EKD. CDR3 size: 19 residues. Written as DNA, the CDR3 is TGTGCCTGTGACACGATACTGGGGGCCCCCGGCCGGGACACCGATAAACCCATCTTT. As protein: CACDTILGAPGRDTDKPIF.

This clone was detected only a few times. V gene TRDV2 combines with J gene TRDJ1; 12 positions match TRDD3. Germline CDR1 and CDR2: GEAIGNYY and EKD. The junction had 5 bases not matched to a gene; V was cut back by 4 bases and J by 3 bases. The CDR3 is 15 amino acids. The CDR3 nucleotides read TGTGCCTGTGAAGGACTGGGGGATACTTCCGATAAACTCATCTTT. It yields the protein CACEGLGDTSDKLIF.

The chain links TRDV2 to TRDJ1; 10 bases fit TRDD3. Unmatched junction bases numbered 4, after V lost 3 bases and J lost 4 bases. Germline loops: CDR1 GEAIGNYY, CDR2 EKD. This CDR3 spans 14 amino acids. Here the CDR3 DNA reads TGTGCCTGTGACTCACTGGGGGATTACGATAAACTCATCTTT. Translation gives CACDSLGDYDKLIF.

There are a few counts of this clone. The translation of this DNA and the TCRdb protein of a much larger clone differ at residue 7, probably owing to a read error; the protein shown here is translated from the DNA. The gene calls are TRDV1 and TRDJ1, with 12 bases aligning to TRDD3. Per germline, CDR1 TSWWSYY and CDR2 QGS. Unmatched junction bases numbered 20, after V lost 2 bases and J lost 4 bases. This CDR3 spans 21 amino acids. This CDR3 reads CALGEFPPSRYWGILSDKLIF. CDR3 in DNA: TGTGCTCTTGGGGAATTCCCCCCCAGTCGGTACTGGGGGATACTGAGCGATAAACTCATCTTT.

This clone is hyperexpanded by share. Different DNA sequences within this sample yield the same CDR3. The chain uses TRDV2 and TRDJ1, with D possibly being TRDD3 (6 bases). The germline V and J ends were trimmed by 3 bases and 0 bases, with 10 bases remaining between them. The CDR3 sequence is 14 residues long. Germline lookup yields CDR1 GEAIGNYY and CDR2 EKD. CDR3 DNA sequence: TGTGCCTGTGACCCTCTGGGGCACACCGATAAACTCATCTTT. It translates to CACDPLGHTDKLIF.